This T cell receptor (beta chain) was identified in a study of shared clonotypes between healthy human individuals. About the research overall: Each donor had three CD4 naive, three CD4 memory, two CD8 naive and one CD8 memory plate. Study outcomes and limitations: Larger richness was generally estimated for naive than memory subsets. A handful of donors showed sharing of approximately 5% of naive CD4 clonotypes.

CD45RO-negative CD8 cells positively selected for CCR7 made up the naive population, which excluded terminally differentiated effector memory CD45RA+ cells. Every donor, a Caucasian adult, lived in Nashville, Tennessee. This clone was seen a handful of times. Its antigen is currently unknown. CDR1 SGDLS and CDR2 YYNGEE come from the germline V gene. The length of the CDR3 is 14 residues. Trimming stripped 3 bases from V and 3 bases from J, with 12 bases between. Sequencing was performed with immunoSEQ multiplex PCR; in TCRdb, only in-frame clones are kept and a portion is missing. The sample has around 2.1 million clones; 85% to 95% are singletons.

Sequenced input: naive CD8+ T cells from PBMCs. This chain links TRBV9 with TRBJ1-1; D call uncertain. The origin of this receptor is a man between 18 and 35 years old in good health. Some clones in this sample may be carry-over from other donors' samples. The CDR3 reads CASSANRWDTEAFF. CDR3 nucleotides: TGTGCCAGCAGCGCCAACCGATGGGACACTGAAGCTTTCTTT.